One T cell receptor (beta chain) is described in this entry. The sample is drawn from a study of blood T cell repertoires in COVID-19. Study overall: COVID-19 samples collected from the United States, Italy and Spain covered acute and convalescent phases. T cells, B-cell-depleted T cells, or PBMCs supplied cDNA or gDNA.

In the original processing: It was from reference gene primer amplification that nucleated cell counts were estimated. This table comes from immunoSEQ multiplex PCR, and its TCRdb copy is limited to in-frame clones, with some not included. V and J calls and clone size follow that table, whereas D and trimming were derived from the DNA. The table records 200,000 to 250,000 clones, 85% to 90% of them present only once. This TCR derives from a woman aged 60 to 75 with acute or convalescent COVID-19. What was sequenced was peripheral blood.

CDR3 sequence: CATSRGLARGTDTQYF. The CDR3 DNA reads as TGTGCCACCTCCAGGGGGCTAGCGAGAGGAACTGATACGCAGTATTTT. The J gene is TRBJ2-3, the V gene TRBV15; 8 bases are shared with TRBD1. Germline CDR1 reads LNHNV; CDR2 reads YYDKDF (reference sequence). Losses at the gene ends were 8 bases for V and 6 bases for J; bases not matched to a gene: 16. This CDR3 has 16 residues.